One sample yielded the 13 T cell receptor beta chains listed below, sequenced in a study of spatial heterogeneity in lung cancer. One entry per CDR3 protein results from TCRdb running MiXCR on the 5' RACE reads. The data hold about 7,000 distinct CDR3 sequences, with around 21% observed a single time. Stated time point: sample taken at primary tumor resection. Tumor, nontumor lung or frozen PBMC supplied whole RNA, sequenced without sorting. The sequences come from PBMCs, collected at surgery. The origin of the receptors is a female donor with early-stage non-small cell lung cancer.

This clonotype has at least ten counts. The CDR3 DNA sequence: TGCGCCAGCAGTGAGTCGACCGTAGGAGATACGCAGTATTTT. Translated, it gives CASSESTVGDTQYF. V gene TRBV10-1 combines with J gene TRBJ2-3; no definite D call. Germline CDR1 reads WNHNN; CDR2 reads SYGVQD (reference sequence). CDR3 length: 14 amino acids. Trimming removed 0 bases from V and 5 bases from J, with 9 bases in between.

A note on this clonotype: A single base separates this from a much larger clone, so it may be a read error. The chain is built from TRBV20-1 and TRBJ2-3; 8 bases fit TRBD2. This CDR3 comprises 17 residues. With V trimmed by 3 bases and J by 2 bases, 13 bases remained unmatched. Per the germline V gene, CDR1 is DFQATT and CDR2 is SNEGSKA (reference sequence). In DNA, the CDR3 is TGCAGTGCTAGGGGACCGGGACTAGTGGGAGACACAGATACGCAGTATTTT. Translating it yields CSARGPGLVGDTDTQYF.

This sequence joins TRBV10-1 and TRBJ2-1, with TRBD1 matching 7 bases. The trim removed 0 bases at V and 6 bases at J, leaving 5 bases unmatched. This CDR3 contains 15 residues. Germline loops: CDR1 WNHNN, CDR2 SYGVQD (reference sequence). The CDR3 spells CASSESGGSFNEQFF. In DNA, the CDR3 is TGCGCCAGCAGTGAGTCAGGGGGCAGCTTCAATGAGCAGTTCTTC.

This clonotype was detected only a few times. The chain links TRBV4-1 to TRBJ2-7; maybe TRBD2 (5 bases). The germline gives CDR1 MGHRA, CDR2 YSYEKL. This CDR3 comprises 13 residues. V was cut by 4 bases and J by 3 bases, with 10 bases left in between. The CDR3 sequence is CASSPRAGYEQYV. The CDR3 DNA follows: TGCGCCAGCAGCCCGAGGGCCGGCTACGAGCAGTACGTC.

By sample share, this clonotype is medium-sized. The CDR3 protein is CASSYSIPSSNEQFF. CDR3 DNA sequence: TGTGCCAGCAGTTACTCGATCCCTAGCAGCAATGAGCAGTTCTTC. This chain joins TRBV6-6 and TRBJ2-1, with TRBD2 as a possible D gene (5 bases). Germline V gene lookup returns CDR1 MNHNY and CDR2 SVGAGI (reference sequence). The CDR3 covers 15 residues. V lost 0 bases to trimming and J lost 6 bases, with 12 bases between them.

Within the sample, this clonotype is medium-sized (0.01 to 0.1%). The chain uses TRBV4-2 and TRBJ2-7; TRBD2 matches at 9 bases. The CDR3 runs 17 residues. The junction had 8 bases not matched to a gene; V was cut back by 0 bases and J by 2 bases. Looked up from germline, CDR1 is LGHNA and CDR2 is YNFKEQ. The CDR3 coding sequence is TGTGCCAGCAGCCAAGACCGTAGCGGGAGCGGGACCTACGAGCAGTACTTC. Translated, it gives CASSQDRSGSGTYEQYF.

This clonotype occurred many times. This chain connects TRBV29-1 to TRBJ2-7, with D possibly being TRBD1 or TRBD2 (5 bases each). CDR1 SQVTM and CDR2 ANQGSEA come from the germline V gene. With 2 bases removed from V and 3 bases from J, the gap between germline ends came to 8 bases. The CDR3 sequence is 12 residues long. The CDR3 protein is CSVESGGYEQYF. In nucleotides, the CDR3 is TGCAGCGTTGAAAGTGGGGGCTACGAGCAGTACTTC.

Sample share makes this clonotype medium-sized. The chain combines TRBV27 with TRBJ2-3, with a possible D match to TRBD2 (5 bases). The CDR3 is 15 residues long. V was shortened by 5 bases and J by 5 bases, with 17 bases between the two germline ends. The germline V gene has CDR1 MNHEY and CDR2 SMNVEV (reference sequence). The CDR3 nucleotides are TGTGCCAGCAGTCCCTTTCGGGGTAGAGAAGATACGCAGTATTTT. It specifies CASSPFRGREDTQYF.

The chain recombines TRBV15 with TRBJ1-5; 10 bases match TRBD1. Germline lookup yields CDR1 LNHNV and CDR2 YYDKDF (reference sequence). This CDR3 is built from 14 residues. Trimming cost V 9 bases and J 6 bases; bases outside gene matches: 8. For the CDR3, the DNA is TGTGCCACAAGGGACAGGGGAATGAGTCAGCCCCAGCATTTT. Encoded protein: CATRDRGMSQPQHF.

The table lists this clonotype with many counts. V is TRBV20-1 and J is TRBJ2-3, with TRBD2 identical over 9 bases. The germline gives CDR1 DFQATT, CDR2 SNEGSKA (reference sequence). There are 15 residues in the CDR3. With 6 bases clipped from V and 3 bases from J, the junction kept 10 bases outside the gene matches. CDR3 residues: CSALRGGGLTDTQYF. In DNA, the CDR3 is TGCAGTGCACTGCGGGGGGGAGGGTTGACAGATACGCAGTATTTT.

For this clonotype: A much more abundant neighbour one base away suggests this may be a read error. The chain links TRBV28 to TRBJ1-5; D is unclear. Germline CDR1 reads MDHEN; CDR2 reads SYDVKM. This CDR3 spans 13 amino acids. The CDR3 loop is CASRYFSPGPRHF. CDR3 DNA sequence: TGTGCCAGCAGATACTTTTCCCCAGGACCCCGGCATTTT.

The chain employs TRBV14 and TRBJ2-1, with 7 bases that match TRBD2. V gave up 5 bases and J gave up 6 bases; unmatched junction bases: 10. Germline values: CDR1 SGHDN, CDR2 FVKESK. This CDR3 is built from 15 residues. CDR3 bases: TGTGCCAGCAGCTACCTAGCGGCTGGACTCAATGAGCAGTTCTTC. This gives the protein CASSYLAAGLNEQFF.

Within the sample, this clonotype is medium-sized (0.01 to 0.1%). The gene calls are TRBV3-1 and TRBJ2-3, with D maybe TRBD2 (6 bases). Deletions cut 2 bases from V and 9 bases from J, with 15 bases between. The CDR3 totals 14 residues. The germline CDR1 and CDR2 sequences are LGHDT and YNNKEL (reference sequence). The CDR3 protein is CASSQMGGGQTQYF. Written as DNA, the CDR3 is TGTGCCAGCAGCCAAATGGGAGGAGGACAAACGCAGTATTTT.